A selection of T cell receptor beta chains follows, all from one sample in a study of blood T cell repertoires in COVID-19. Sequencing used immunoSEQ multiplex PCR; TCRdb keeps in-frame clones, though not all of them. The profile shows fewer than 180,000 clones, about four fifths of them singletons. Sample: peripheral blood. Source of these receptors: a man aged 70-80 years with acute or convalescent COVID-19. CDR3s leave out the opening cysteine and the closing phenylalanine or tryptophan. Expanded clones are given a class, and other clones once, few, many or no size at all.

v_call clone_size cdr3_aa
TRBV3-1/TRBV3-2 - ASSQGDRVSTEAF
TRBV11-2 once ASSPTGLAGAGANVLT
TRBV28 - ASGTSGSYEQY
TRBV7-2 - ASSLVTGPDQPQH
TRBV7-6 - ASSLASAGSRTDTQY
TRBV4-1 - ASSLGASGGGSYEQY
TRBV7-2 - ASSTWGGQTGELF
TRBV5-1 few ASSPGQTWGNSPLH
TRBV12-3/TRBV12-4 - ASSLQGYQPQH
TRBV11-3 once ASRDWSEGGSSPLH
TRBV12-5 - ASGLEEREKLF
TRBV13 - ASSLGPGGPYEQY
TRBV9 - ASSVGTGQGETQY
TRBV7-3 - ASSPSAGSFYEQY
TRBV27 few ASSTRTGPYGYT
TRBV19 - ASTPSGTPGEQF
TRBV6-5 - ASPKTRSYNEQF
TRBV12-5 - ASGLQGTDTQY
TRBV7-9 - ASSSRTREALNSGNTIY
TRBV27 once ASDPARDGEGEQY
TRBV24-1 - ATSDLRFNGGEQY
TRBV6-2/TRBV6-3 - ASSTHLLAGRTTGTQY
TRBV5-8 - ASSLRSGMMGELF
TRBV6-5 - ATKRTGLRNEQF
TRBV14 - ASSQQGAMNTEAF
TRBV6-6 - ASSYSIAGQETQY
TRBV28 once ASSSLGGPGANVLT
TRBV29-1 once SVGGAETQY
TRBV18 - ASSPLDSPKNIQY
TRBV5-8 once ASSPYGQGGTEAF
TRBV28 - AIRRDSNQPQH
TRBV5-1 - ASRLAGYQETQY
TRBV9 - ASSTTHLAQETQY
TRBV27 - ASSLAVSDNRGELF
TRBV3-1/TRBV3-2 - ASSQDTSTYNEQF
TRBV29-1 - SVAVGGMETQY
TRBV24-1 - ATSDFTRGAGEQF
TRBV13 - ASSSYGSSGNTIY